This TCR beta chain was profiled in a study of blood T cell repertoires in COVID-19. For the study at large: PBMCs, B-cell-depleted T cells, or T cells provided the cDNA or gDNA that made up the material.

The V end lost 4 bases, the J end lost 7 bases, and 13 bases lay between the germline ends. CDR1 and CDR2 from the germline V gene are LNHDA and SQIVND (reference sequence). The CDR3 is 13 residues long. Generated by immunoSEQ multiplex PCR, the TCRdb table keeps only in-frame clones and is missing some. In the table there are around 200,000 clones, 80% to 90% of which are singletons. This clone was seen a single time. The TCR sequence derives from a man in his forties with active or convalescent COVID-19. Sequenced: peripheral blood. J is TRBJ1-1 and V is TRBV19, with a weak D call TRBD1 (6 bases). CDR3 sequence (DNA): TGTGCCAGTAGTACCTCGGTGGGACATGAAGCTTTCTTT. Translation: CASSTSVGHEAFF.